A selection of T cell receptor beta chains follows, all from one sample in a study of radiation and T cells in renal cell carcinoma. TCRdb's copy holds only in-frame clones and misses some; the assay was immunoSEQ multiplex PCR. The top ten hold 20% to 25% of the sample, which has 120,000 to 150,000 clones, over 80% seen once. The sample consisted of blood, taken from a patient whose treatment included radiotherapy and nephrectomy. These receptors were collected from a woman between 45 and 65 years old with renal cell carcinoma. Each CDR3 is given with its conserved first and last residue. D genes are given only for firm matches. The size of a clone is reported for some rows only, either as once, few or many, or as a class for expanded clones.

CDR3 DNA: TGTGCCATCAGTTTAGGACAGGGGGTCTACGAGCAGTACTTC; CDR3 protein: CAISLGQGVYEQYF; clone size: once; J gene: TRBJ2-7; V gene: TRBV10-3; D gene: TRBD1
CDR3 DNA: TGTGCCAGCAGTGACCGGGACAGGTTATCCGAGCAGTACTTC; CDR3 protein: CASSDRDRLSEQYF; clone size: -; J gene: TRBJ2-7; V gene: TRBV2; D gene: TRBD1
CDR3 DNA: TGTGCCAGCAGTCCTGGACAGTCAAACACCATATATTTT; CDR3 protein: CASSPGQSNTIYF; clone size: -; J gene: TRBJ1-3; V gene: TRBV7-2; D gene: -
CDR3 DNA: TGTGCCAGCAGCCATCGTGCCGGGACAGGGGATACCCCGGGCTACACCTTC; CDR3 protein: CASSHRAGTGDTPGYTF; clone size: -; J gene: TRBJ1-2; V gene: TRBV4-2; D gene: TRBD1
CDR3 DNA: TGTGCCAGTAGTCCACCCGGGGGTGAGACCCAGTACTTC; CDR3 protein: CASSPPGGETQYF; clone size: few; J gene: TRBJ2-5; V gene: TRBV19; D gene: -
CDR3 DNA: TGTGCCAGCAGCGTTAGAGCAAGGGCAGGGGCGCGGGCGGAGCTGTTTTTT; CDR3 protein: CASSVRARAGARAELFF; clone size: few; J gene: TRBJ2-2; V gene: TRBV9; D gene: -
CDR3 DNA: TGTGCCAGCAGCTATCGCCGGGGATTCGACGAGCAGTACTTC; CDR3 protein: CASSYRRGFDEQYF; clone size: -; J gene: TRBJ2-7; V gene: TRBV6-5; D gene: -
CDR3 DNA: TGTGCCAGCAGTTCCCTTGCAGGGTCGGTCCACGAGCAGTACTTC; CDR3 protein: CASSSLAGSVHEQYF; clone size: -; J gene: TRBJ2-7; V gene: TRBV28; D gene: -
CDR3 DNA: TGTGCCAGTAGTATAGGGGGACAGGGATTCAATTCACCCCTCCACTTT; CDR3 protein: CASSIGGQGFNSPLHF; clone size: few; J gene: TRBJ1-6; V gene: TRBV19; D gene: TRBD1
CDR3 DNA: TGTGCCAGCAGCTTGGGGGGGACAGGGAATGAAAAACTGTTTTTT; CDR3 protein: CASSLGGTGNEKLFF; clone size: -; J gene: TRBJ1-4; V gene: TRBV5-4; D gene: TRBD1